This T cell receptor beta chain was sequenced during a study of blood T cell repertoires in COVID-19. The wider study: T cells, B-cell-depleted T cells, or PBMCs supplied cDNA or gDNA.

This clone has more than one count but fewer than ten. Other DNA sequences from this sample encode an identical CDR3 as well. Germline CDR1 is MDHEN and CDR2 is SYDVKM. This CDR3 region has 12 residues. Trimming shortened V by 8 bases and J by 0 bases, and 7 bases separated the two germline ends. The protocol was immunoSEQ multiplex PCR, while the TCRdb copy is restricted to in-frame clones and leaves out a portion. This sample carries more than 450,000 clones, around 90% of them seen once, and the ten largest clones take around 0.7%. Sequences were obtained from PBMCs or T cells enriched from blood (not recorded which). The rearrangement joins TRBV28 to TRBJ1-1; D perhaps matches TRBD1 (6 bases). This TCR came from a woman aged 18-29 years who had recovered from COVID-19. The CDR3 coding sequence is TGTGCCAGCCGGGACATGAACACTGAAGCTTTCTTT. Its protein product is CASRDMNTEAFF.